The present entry profiles one TCR beta chain with its context. Here immunoSEQ multiplex PCR was the method, and the copy in TCRdb shows in-frame clones only, minus some. Seen here are 250,000 to 400,000 clones, 75% to 90% observed once, and the top ten hold under 2%. Losses at the gene ends were 3 bases for V and 3 bases for J; bases not matched to a gene: 4. Germline assignment: CDR1 SGHKS and CDR2 YYEKEE (reference sequence). CDR3 length: 16 residues. This record comes from a study of blood T cell repertoires in COVID-19. Study context: Material from acute and convalescent COVID-19 was sourced from the United States, Italy and Spain. T cells, B-cell-depleted T cells, or PBMCs provided the cDNA or gDNA that served as material.

This receptor was identified in a woman in her 30s who had been exposed to COVID-19. Sequenced: PBMCs or T cells enriched from blood (not recorded which). The chain carries TRBV5-5 and TRBJ2-7; the match to TRBD2 covers 15 bases. DNA of the CDR3: TGTGCCAGCAGCTCAGGACTAGCGGGAGGGAACTACGAGCAGTACTTC. This translates into CASSSGLAGGNYEQYF.